The 10 T cell receptor beta chains in this list originate from one sample, sequenced in a study of shared clonotypes between healthy human individuals. This table comes from immunoSEQ multiplex PCR, and its TCRdb copy is limited to in-frame clones, with some not included. The sample includes approximately 320,000 clones, around 87% of them seen just once. Source material: memory CD8+ T cells sorted from blood. Subset reported: CD45RO+ cells pooled with CCR7-negative TemRA cells. These receptors were taken from a man between 18 and 35 years old in good health.

This clone showed up just once. The chain links TRBV7-9 to TRBJ2-5; weak D call: TRBD1 (6 bases). V lost 5 bases and J 4 bases, leaving 20 bases between the germline ends. The germline CDR1 and CDR2 sequences are SEHNR and FQNEAQ (reference sequence). This CDR3 comprises 16 residues. CDR3 amino acids: CASSKLTGISGETQYF. The CDR3 DNA follows: TGTGCCAGCAGCAAATTAACAGGGATTAGTGGAGAGACCCAGTACTTC.

This rearrangement joins TRBV7-2 to TRBJ2-7, with D perhaps matching TRBD2 (5 bases). Germline loops: CDR1 SGHTA, CDR2 FQGNSA. V was cut by 2 bases and J by 9 bases, with 14 bases left in between. The length of the CDR3 is 13 residues. Here the CDR3 reads CASSLLGVNGQYF. CDR3 in DNA: TGTGCCAGCAGCTTACTGGGAGTGAACGGGCAGTACTTC.

This rearrangement joins TRBV7-9 to TRBJ1-5; TRBD1 matches at 11 bases. The CDR3 contains 15 residues. J gave up 4 bases and V 5 bases, and 4 bases lay outside the gene matches. Germline loops: CDR1 SEHNR, CDR2 FQNEAQ (reference sequence). As DNA, the CDR3 is TGTGCCAGCAGCGACGGACAGGGGGCAAATCAGCCCCAGCATTTT. This encodes CASSDGQGANQPQHF.

The gene calls are TRBV5-4 and TRBJ2-7, with 8 nucleotides matching TRBD1. Trimming at V came to 0 bases and at J to 4 bases, leaving 12 bases not matched to a gene. This CDR3 contains 17 residues. The germline CDR1 and CDR2 sequences are SGHNT and YYREEE (reference sequence). CDR3 loop: CASSLATGEGRIYEQYF. The CDR3 DNA follows: TGTGCCAGCAGCTTGGCGACAGGGGAAGGAAGAATTTACGAGCAGTACTTC.

Concerning this clone itself: This specimen includes other DNA sequences encoding the same CDR3. CDR3 DNA: TGTGCCAGCAGCCCACAGGGAGCGTCCTATAATTCACCCCTCCACTTT. Residues: CASSPQGASYNSPLHF. The chain combines TRBV13 with TRBJ1-6; perhaps TRBD1 as D (6 bases). This CDR3 is 16 amino acids long. The V gene lost 5 bases and the J gene lost 1 base, with 12 bases spanning the gap. CDR1 is PRHDT, CDR2 FYEKMQ, per germline (reference sequence).

The rearrangement joins TRBV6-1 to TRBJ1-3; D remains ambiguous. Germline V gene sequence: CDR1 MNHNS, CDR2 SASEGT. Trimming took off 2 bases at V and 0 bases at J, with 11 bases between the two ends. CDR3 length equals 16 residues. Here the CDR3 reads CASSEFDASSGNTIYF. In DNA, the CDR3 is TGTGCCAGCAGTGAATTCGACGCCTCCTCTGGAAACACCATATATTTT.

This clone was observed once. The chain recombines TRBV30 with TRBJ2-3; TRBD2 is a possible D gene (5 bases). The CDR3 is made up of 15 amino acids. The germline V gene encodes CDR1 GTSNPN and CDR2 SVGIG (reference sequence). V was trimmed by 0 bases and J by 5 bases, leaving 15 bases between them. The CDR3 nucleotides read TGTGCCTGGAGTGTACTTTGGGAGCTTCAAGATACGCAGTATTTT. Encoded protein: CAWSVLWELQDTQYF.

The chain links TRBV19 to TRBJ1-1; 8 bases align to TRBD1. The length of the CDR3 is 14 residues. Per the germline V gene, CDR1 is LNHDA and CDR2 is SQIVND (reference sequence). V shed 5 bases and J 7 bases; nucleotides not matched to a gene: 9. The CDR3 DNA reads TGTGCCAGTAGTTCCGGCAGGGGGCTTAGTGAAGCTTTCTTT. This sequence encodes CASSSGRGLSEAFF. Full variable domain (missing parts from reference TRBV19 and TRBJ1-1): DGGITQSPKYLFRKEGQNVTLSCEQNLNHDAMYWYRQDPGQGLRLIYYSQIVNDFQKGDIAEGYSVSREKKESFPLTVTSAQKNPTAFYLCASSSGRGLSEAFFGQGTRLTVV.

This chain joins TRBV30 and TRBJ2-1; D not resolved. Germline V gives CDR1 GTSNPN, CDR2 SVGIG (reference sequence). The CDR3 consists of 10 residues. The germline V and J ends were trimmed by 0 bases and 8 bases, with 2 bases remaining between them. CDR3 in amino acids: CAWSVDEQFF. Here the CDR3 DNA reads TGTGCCTGGAGTGTAGATGAGCAGTTCTTC.

V usage is TRBV9 and J usage is TRBJ2-3; tentatively, D is TRBD1 (6 bases). This CDR3 spans 14 amino acids. V lost 0 bases to trimming and J lost 7 bases, with 12 bases between them. CDR1 SGDLS and CDR2 YYNGEE come from the germline V gene. The CDR3 sequence is CASSVAGGGYTQYF. CDR3 in DNA: TGTGCCAGCAGCGTAGCTGGGGGCGGGTATACGCAGTATTTT.